This TCR beta chain was identified in a study of T cells expressing NK-cell markers. Notes on the study in general: The CD3+CD56-NKG2C+ fraction was also led by these clonotypes in several donors.

Concerning this clonotype: Antigen specificity is unknown.

From its re-call of the 5' RACE reads, TCRdb lists each CDR3 protein once, without DNA. This sample's clone table lists hundreds of thousands of distinct CDR3 sequences. This CDR3 comprises 15 residues. This chain joins TRBV12-3 or TRBV12-4 and TRBJ2-3; there is no DNA to check the TCRdb D call of TRBD2. This receptor was obtained from a woman aged 18 to 75 in good health. The sample consisted of blood T cells: a sorted CD56 or NKG2C T cell subset, CD4+ or CD8+ T cells, or bulk PBMC T cells (not recorded which). The CDR3 sequence is CASTYGLARTDTQYF.